A selection of T cell receptor beta chains follows, all from one sample in a study of control samples from healthy donors and cancer patients. Produced via immunoSEQ multiplex PCR; TCRdb's table is partial and in-frame only. The data hold tens of thousands of clones, with 90% to 95% observed a single time. Sequencing used blood. Receptors were obtained from a woman aged 30 to 39 in good health. Each CDR3 is given with its conserved first and last residue. Fields, in order: CDR3 length, V gene, D gene, clone size, J gene, CDR3 DNA, CDR3 protein. A D gene is named only where the DNA matches it firmly. Not all rows give a size; the values are once, few, many and, for expanded clones, a class.

>16|TRBV2|TRBD1|-|TRBJ1-1
TGTGCCAGCAGTGAGGGGACAGGGGGAGAGAACACTGAAGCTTTCTTT
CASSEGTGGENTEAFF
>14|TRBV4-1|-|once|TRBJ2-7
TGCGCCAGCAGCCAAACGAGACAGACCTACGAGCAGTACTTC
CASSQTRQTYEQYF
>14|TRBV9|TRBD1|-|TRBJ1-2
TGTGCCAGCAGCCCTGGCCCCAGGGGGTATGGCTACACCTTC
CASSPGPRGYGYTF
>15|TRBV28|-|-|TRBJ2-2
TGTGCCAGCACCCTTTTGCCCGGGAACACCGGGGAGCTGTTTTTT
CASTLLPGNTGELFF
>14|TRBV15|-|-|TRBJ2-1
TGTGCCACCAGCAGAGATAAGGAGTCAGGACGACTGTTCTTC
CATSRDKESGRLFF
>14|TRBV19|-|-|TRBJ2-5
TGTGCCAGTAGTCCCGGACAGAACCAAGAGACCCAGTACTTC
CASSPGQNQETQYF
>13|TRBV9|-|-|TRBJ1-1
TGTGCCAGCGGTGAGACACCGAACACTGAAGCTTTCTTT
CASGETPNTEAFF
>13|TRBV11-2|-|-|TRBJ2-3
TGTGCCAGCAGCTTAGGAGGGTCAGATACGCAGTATTTT
CASSLGGSDTQYF
>16|TRBV4-1|TRBD2|-|TRBJ2-1
TGCGCCAGCAGCCAAGACCAGCGGGGGGGCAGGTATGAGCAGTTCTTC
CASSQDQRGGRYEQFF
>14|TRBV27|-|-|TRBJ1-5
TGTGCCAGCAGCATCCTCCAAGGGGCTCAGCCCCAGCATTTT
CASSILQGAQPQHF
>17|TRBV27|TRBD1|large|TRBJ1-3
TGTGCCAGCAGTCCCCGGACAGGGAGGATCTCTGGAAACACCATATATTTT
CASSPRTGRISGNTIYF
>19|TRBV10-1|TRBD2|-|TRBJ2-1
TGCGCCAGCAGTACCGGGACTAGCGTACCTATTGGGCCCTACAATGAGCAGTTCTTC
CASSTGTSVPIGPYNEQFF
>15|TRBV7-3|-|-|TRBJ2-3
TGTGCCAGCAGCTTAACGGGGGGCTCCACAGATACGCAGTATTTT
CASSLTGGSTDTQYF
>13|TRBV30|-|few|TRBJ1-1
TGTGCCTGGAATGCAGGCATGAACACTGAAGCTTTCTTT
CAWNAGMNTEAFF
>13|TRBV3-1/TRBV3-2|-|-|TRBJ1-5
TGTGCCAGCAGCCAAGGCTCCGGTCAGCCCCAGCATTTT
CASSQGSGQPQHF
>13|TRBV7-8|TRBD1|-|TRBJ1-5
TGTGCCAGCAGCCAGGACAGGTTGCAGCCCCAGCATTTT
CASSQDRLQPQHF